A single sample is the source of the 16 T cell receptor beta chains below, sequenced in a study of T cells after yellow fever vaccination. TCRdb reprocessed the 5' RACE reads via MiXCR and lists one record per CDR3 protein. The sample lists about 210,000 distinct CDR3 sequences, 6% to 8% occurring once. Specimen: CD4+ T cells sorted from PBMCs, collected on the day of the yellow fever booster vaccination. All receptors derive from a man aged 25 to 40 who received the YFV17D yellow fever vaccine.

A few counts support this clonotype. V and J are TRBV5-1 and TRBJ2-7; D ambiguous. V was cut by 4 bases and J by 4 bases, with 12 bases left in between. The germline gives CDR1 SGHRS, CDR2 YFSETQ. The CDR3 is 13 residues long. DNA of the CDR3: TGCGCCAGCAGCCAATCAACCGGTTACGAGCAGTACTTC. Translating gives CASSQSTGYEQYF.

The rearrangement links TRBV7-9 to TRBJ2-7; 9 positions agree with TRBD2. Trimming at V came to 6 bases and at J to 6 bases, leaving 9 bases not matched to a gene. This CDR3 contains 14 residues. CDR1 is SEHNR and CDR2 is FQNEAQ in the germline V gene (reference sequence). The CDR3 region is CASRPGLARPEQYF. The CDR3 DNA is TGTGCCAGCAGACCGGGACTAGCACGTCCCGAGCAGTACTTC.

This clonotype was recorded a few times. In this CDR3 the conserved last residue, phenylalanine or tryptophan, is missing, so a read error is likely. The rearrangement joins TRBV24-1 to TRBJ2-7; 10 bases agree with TRBD1. Trimming took 7 bases from V and 5 from J; bases not matched to a gene: 10. Germline V gene lookup returns CDR1 KGHDR and CDR2 SFDVKD. This CDR3 has 15 residues. For the CDR3, the DNA is TGTGCCACCAGCCCGGCGGGACAGGGGATCAACGAGCAGTACCTC. Translation gives CATSPAGQGINEQYL.

A few counts support this clonotype. V gene TRBV5-1 combines with J gene TRBJ1-1; possible D gene TRBD1, 5 bases. CDR1 is SGHRS and CDR2 is YFSETQ in the germline V gene. The CDR3 spans 14 residues. V dropped 4 bases and J dropped 2 bases, with 12 bases sitting between them. The CDR3 region is CASSPDRANTEAFF. For the CDR3, the DNA is TGCGCCAGCAGCCCTGACAGAGCTAACACTGAAGCTTTCTTT.

This clonotype was observed many times. The V call is TRBV12-3 or TRBV12-4, the J call TRBJ2-4; the D is unclear. Trimming left V 0 bases short and J 7 bases short, with 4 bases between. This CDR3 region has 12 residues. The CDR3 coding sequence is TGTGCCAGCAGTTTAGCGGGCAACATTCAGTACTTC. Amino acids: CASSLAGNIQYF.

This clonotype came up many times. This chain joins TRBV7-9 and TRBJ2-2; 12 bases agree with TRBD2. Germline V gives CDR1 SEHNR, CDR2 FQNEAQ (reference sequence). CDR3 length equals 15 residues. With 6 bases clipped from V and 6 bases from J, the junction kept 5 bases outside the gene matches. The CDR3 loop is CASRLLAGGPGELFF. Written as DNA, the CDR3 is TGTGCCAGCAGACTACTAGCGGGAGGACCCGGGGAGCTGTTTTTT.

V is TRBV6-2 or TRBV6-3 and J is TRBJ1-2, with D uncertain. Per the germline V gene, CDR1 is MNHEY and CDR2 is SVGEGT. The V end lost 2 bases, the J end lost 7 bases, and 5 bases lay between the germline ends. The CDR3 is 11 residues long. The CDR3 nucleotides are TGTGCCAGCAGTTACGCGGTTGGCTACACCTTC. It yields the protein CASSYAVGYTF.

The chain employs TRBV7-8 and TRBJ2-7, with a tentative D call TRBD2 (6 bases). Germline assignment: CDR1 SGHVS and CDR2 FQNEAQ. With 8 bases removed from V and 2 bases from J, the gap between germline ends came to 19 bases. This CDR3 is 15 amino acids long. The CDR3 nucleotides read TGTGCCAGCCGCAAACTGGTTGGGGGGACCTACGAGCAGTACTTC. Translated, it gives CASRKLVGGTYEQYF.

Only a few counts were recorded for this clonotype. The chain uses TRBV11-2 and TRBJ1-2; no firm D call. Germline CDR1 is SGHAT and CDR2 is FQNNGV. This CDR3 spans 11 amino acids. Trimming shortened V by 3 bases and J by 8 bases, and 7 bases separated the two germline ends. In nucleotides, the CDR3 is TGTGCCAGCAGCTTGGAGCTCGGCTACACCTTC. Its translation is CASSLELGYTF. Combining the CDR3 with reference TRBV11-2 and TRBJ1-2 gives the whole variable domain EAGVAQSPRYKIIEKRQSVAFWCNPISGHATLYWYQQILGQGPKLLIQFQNNGVVDDSQLPKDRFSAERLKGVDSTLKIQPAKLEDSAVYLCASSLELGYTFGSGTRLTVV.

This clonotype was recorded only once. A much larger clone differs by one base, so this may be a read error. The rearrangement joins TRBV12-3 or TRBV12-4 to TRBJ2-2; 10 nucleotides match TRBD2. This CDR3 comprises 18 residues. CDR3 nucleotides: TGTGCCATCAGTTTCCAAAGCGGGGGGGCTGCGATTACCGGGGAGCTGTTTTTT. It specifies CAISFQSGGAAITGELFF.

This clonotype was picked up a small number of times. The rearrangement joins TRBV3-1 to TRBJ2-2, with 9 bases identical to TRBD2. J gave up 5 bases and V 4 bases, and 8 bases lay outside the gene matches. CDR3 length: 16 residues. Germline CDR1 reads LGHDT; CDR2 reads YNNKEL (reference sequence). The CDR3 here is CASSRGAGGRTGELFF. The CDR3 coding sequence is TGTGCCAGCAGCCGAGGAGCGGGAGGTCGGACCGGGGAGCTGTTTTTT. The full variable domain, rest sourced from reference TRBV3-1 and TRBJ2-2, is DTAVSQTPKYLVTQMGNDKSIKCEQNLGHDTMYWYKQDSKKFLKIMFSYNNKELIINETVPNRFSPKSPDKAHLNLHINSLELGDSAVYFCASSRGAGGRTGELFFGEGSRLTVL.

The CDR3 DNA is TGTGCCAGCTACGACGGCCAGCTAGTAAATGAGCAGTTCTTC. Its protein is CASYDGQLVNEQFF. The chain is built from TRBV27 and TRBJ2-1; D remains ambiguous. V was clipped by 8 bases and J by 7 bases, with 18 bases between them. The germline gives CDR1 MNHEY, CDR2 SMNVEV (reference sequence). The CDR3 has 14 amino acids.

The chain couples TRBV27 to TRBJ2-7; TRBD2 agrees at 13 bases. Trimming at V came to 6 bases and at J to 7 bases, leaving 3 bases not matched to a gene. CDR1 is MNHEY, CDR2 SMNVEV, per germline (reference sequence). CDR3 length: 13 residues. The CDR3 loop is CASRTSGRGEQYF. The CDR3, as DNA: TGTGCCAGCAGAACTAGCGGGAGGGGTGAGCAGTACTTC.

The V and J genes are TRBV11-3 and TRBJ1-1; possibly TRBD1 for D (5 bases). CDR1 is SGHNT, CDR2 YENEEA, per germline. This CDR3 has 13 residues. The V gene lost 2 bases and the J gene lost 5 bases, with 9 bases spanning the gap. CDR3 sequence: CASSLRGRTEAFF. The CDR3 coding sequence is TGTGCCAGCAGCTTAAGGGGAAGAACTGAAGCTTTCTTT.

The chain uses TRBV5-5 and TRBJ2-1; 7 positions match TRBD2. Looked up from germline, CDR1 is SGHKS and CDR2 is YYEKEE (reference sequence). The CDR3 runs 16 residues. V shed 0 bases and J 0 bases; nucleotides not matched to a gene: 3. CDR3: CASSLGLANSYNEQFF. DNA for the CDR3: TGTGCCAGCAGCTTGGGACTAGCCAACTCCTACAATGAGCAGTTCTTC.

This clonotype was detected many times. The chain is built from TRBV7-2 and TRBJ2-5, with 12 bases identical to TRBD2. Looked up from germline, CDR1 is SGHTA and CDR2 is FQGNSA. V shed 5 bases and J 1 base; nucleotides not matched to a gene: 2. The CDR3 is 15 residues long. CDR3 bases: TGTGCCAGCAGCGGGACTAGCGGGCTCCAAGAGACCCAGTACTTC. Its protein is CASSGTSGLQETQYF.